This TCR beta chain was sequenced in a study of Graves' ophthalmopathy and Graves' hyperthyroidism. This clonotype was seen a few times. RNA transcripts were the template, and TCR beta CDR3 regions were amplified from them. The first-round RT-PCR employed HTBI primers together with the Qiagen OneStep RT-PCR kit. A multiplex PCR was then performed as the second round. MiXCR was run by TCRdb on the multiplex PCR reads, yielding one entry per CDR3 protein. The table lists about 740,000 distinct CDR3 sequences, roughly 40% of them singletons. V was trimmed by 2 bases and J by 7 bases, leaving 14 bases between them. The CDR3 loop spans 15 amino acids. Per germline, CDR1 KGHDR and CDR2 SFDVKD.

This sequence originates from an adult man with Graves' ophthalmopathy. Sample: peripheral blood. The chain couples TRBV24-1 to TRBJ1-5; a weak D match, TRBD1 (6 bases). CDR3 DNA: TGTGCCACCAGTGATTCGGGGGGCGTAGGGCAGCCCCAGCATTTT. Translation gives CATSDSGGVGQPQHF.